The next 25 T cell receptor beta chains were all read from a single sample in a study of blood T cell repertoires in COVID-19. The assay was immunoSEQ multiplex PCR, and TCRdb's table has in-frame clones only and misses some. The sample carries roughly 60,000 clones, roughly four fifths recorded once. The sequencing sample was made of peripheral blood. These receptors all come from a human donor in a cohort sampled during active or convalescent COVID-19.

This chain uses TRBV11-2 with TRBJ2-7, with D perhaps matching TRBD1 (5 bases). Trimming pared 3 bases from V and 0 bases from J, leaving 9 bases between. Germline V gene lookup returns CDR1 SGHAT and CDR2 FQNNGV. The CDR3 has 14 amino acids. CDR3 amino acids: CASSFGASSYEQYF. The CDR3 DNA reads TGTGCCAGCAGCTTTGGGGCTAGCTCCTACGAGCAGTACTTC.

V is TRBV7-2 and J is TRBJ2-6; 9 nucleotides match TRBD1. The ends lost 1 base at V and 2 bases at J; junction bases unmatched: 3. The CDR3 totals 17 residues. CDR1 and CDR2 from the germline V gene are SGHTA and FQGNSA. CDR3 residues: CASSLGGQGAGANVLTF. The CDR3 DNA sequence: TGTGCCAGCAGCTTAGGGGGACAGGGCGCTGGGGCCAACGTCCTGACTTTC.

The chain uses TRBV7-2 and TRBJ1-1, with 8 positions matching TRBD1. Germline V gene lookup returns CDR1 SGHTA and CDR2 FQGNSA. The CDR3 sequence is 15 residues long. V gave up 5 bases and J gave up 1 base; unmatched junction bases: 6. CDR3 amino acids: CASSLDRGPNTEAFF. The CDR3 DNA reads as TGTGCCAGCAGCCTAGACAGGGGTCCGAACACTGAAGCTTTCTTT.

V usage is TRBV11-3 and J usage is TRBJ2-3; TRBD2 is a possible D gene (6 bases). Trimming took 8 bases from V and 1 from J, leaving 13 bases between them. Germline CDR1 and CDR2: SGHNT and YENEEA. This CDR3 has 14 residues. In DNA form, the CDR3 reads TGTGCCAGCCGGGACTCATACGGCACAGATACGCAGTATTTT. Its translation: CASRDSYGTDTQYF.

The V gene is TRBV19, the J gene TRBJ2-7, with 8 bases matching TRBD1. Losses at the gene ends were 1 base for V and 2 bases for J; bases not matched to a gene: 10. This CDR3 comprises 17 residues. Germline V gene sequence: CDR1 LNHDA, CDR2 SQIVND (reference sequence). The CDR3 DNA sequence: TGTGCCAGTAGTATAGGGAGACCGGGACAGGAGACCTACGAGCAGTACTTC. It codes for CASSIGRPGQETYEQYF.

The chain has TRBV7-9 and TRBJ2-7; a possible D gene is TRBD1 (5 bases). CDR1 and CDR2 from the germline V gene are SEHNR and FQNEAQ (reference sequence). V lost 1 base and J lost 4, with 17 bases in between. The CDR3 extends over 16 amino acids. The CDR3 DNA sequence: TGTGCCAGCAGCTTAGAACGCCCAGGGCTGGGGTACGAGCAGTACTTC. It translates to CASSLERPGLGYEQYF.

The chain joins TRBV28 to TRBJ1-2; D gene unclear. The CDR3 is made up of 12 amino acids. Germline loops: CDR1 MDHEN, CDR2 SYDVKM. V was cut by 3 bases and J by 8 bases, with 10 bases left in between. The CDR3 here is CASSFTAGGYTF. CDR3 bases: TGTGCCAGCAGTTTCACGGCGGGGGGCTACACCTTC.

The chain is built from TRBV18 and TRBJ1-1, with TRBD1 matching over 7 bases. The CDR3 spans 14 residues. V lost 5 bases, J lost 3 bases, and 6 bases stayed unmatched. Germline CDR1 and CDR2: KGHSH and LQKENI. The CDR3 DNA reads as TGTGCCAGCTCAAATCAGGGGGGAGACACTGAAGCTTTCTTT. Its protein product is CASSNQGGDTEAFF. The full variable domain, its missing parts supplied by reference TRBV18 and TRBJ1-1, is NAGVMQNPRHLVRRRGQEARLRCSPMKGHSHVYWYRQLPEEGLKFMVYLQKENIIDESGMPKERFSAEFPKEGPSILRIQQVVRGDSAAYFCASSNQGGDTEAFFGQGTRLTVV.

The V and J genes are TRBV6-2 or TRBV6-3 and TRBJ1-1, with TRBD1 as a possible D gene (6 bases). The V gene's germline CDR1 is MNHEY and CDR2 SVGEGT. The CDR3 is 12 residues long. Trimming stripped 3 bases from V and 7 bases from J, with 9 bases between. CDR3 in DNA: TGTGCCAGCAGTTATCGACAGGATGAAGCTTTCTTT. Amino acids: CASSYRQDEAFF.

The V gene is TRBV5-1, the J gene TRBJ1-2; TRBD1 is a possible D gene (5 bases). Germline V gene lookup returns CDR1 SGHRS and CDR2 YFSETQ. The CDR3 is made up of 18 amino acids. Trimming removed 0 bases at V and 2 bases at J, with 20 bases between. The CDR3 bases are TGCGCCAGCAGCTTGGTTATTCCGGGGGAGATGGCAAACTATGGCTACACCTTC. Encoded protein: CASSLVIPGEMANYGYTF.

There are a few counts of this clone. V is TRBV6-5 and J is TRBJ1-2; 8 bases fit TRBD1. Germline CDR1 reads MNHEY; CDR2 reads SVGAGI. J gave up 0 bases and V 2 bases, and 2 bases lay outside the gene matches. This CDR3 comprises 15 residues. The CDR3 nucleotides are TGTGCCAGCAGTTACAGGGACAGGACTAACTATGGCTACACCTTC. It yields the protein CASSYRDRTNYGYTF.

The gene calls are TRBV6-6 and TRBJ2-2; TRBD1 agrees at 7 bases. V lost 5 bases and J lost 7; bases outside the gene matches: 7. The CDR3 spans 14 residues. Germline V gene sequence: CDR1 MNHNY, CDR2 SVGAGI (reference sequence). The CDR3 region is CASSDLTGNGELFF. The DNA for the CDR3 is TGTGCCAGCAGTGACCTGACAGGGAACGGGGAGCTGTTTTTT.

V and J are TRBV6-5 and TRBJ2-5, with TRBD1 as a possible D gene (6 bases). CDR3 size: 15 residues. The ends were cut back, 5 bases at V and 7 bases at J, with 20 bases in the middle. Germline assignment: CDR1 MNHEY and CDR2 SVGAGI. CDR3 residues: CASSRTGTPLGTQYF. CDR3 in DNA: TGTGCCAGCAGTCGAACCGGGACACCACTTGGGACCCAGTACTTC.

The rearrangement links TRBV19 to TRBJ1-6; 9 bases fit TRBD1. Germline V gene lookup returns CDR1 LNHDA and CDR2 SQIVND (reference sequence). This CDR3 spans 14 amino acids. V lost 9 bases to trimming and J lost 7 bases; unmatched junction nucleotides: 7. The CDR3 DNA reads TGTGCCAGCTATCAGACAGGGGGAAATTCACCCCTCCACTTT. It is translated as CASYQTGGNSPLHF.

CDR3 sequence: CSASVAGAAGTDTQYF. The DNA for the CDR3 is TGCAGTGCTAGTGTCGCGGGGGCCGCTGGCACAGATACGCAGTATTTT. This sequence joins TRBV20-1 and TRBJ2-3; D perhaps matches TRBD2 (7 bases). Germline V gene sequence: CDR1 DFQATT, CDR2 SNEGSKA (reference sequence). With 3 bases removed from V and 1 base from J, the gap between germline ends came to 17 bases. This CDR3 spans 16 amino acids.

This clone occurred a few times. The chain uses TRBV13 and TRBJ2-3; 11 positions agree with TRBD1. Germline V CDR1 and CDR2: PRHDT, FYEKMQ (reference sequence). The CDR3 extends over 15 amino acids. Losses at the gene ends were 5 bases for V and 4 bases for J; bases not matched to a gene: 5. The CDR3 DNA reads as TGTGCCAGCAGCCTGCGGACAGGGGGCCCAGATACGCAGTATTTT. Protein product: CASSLRTGGPDTQYF.

The chain combines TRBV4-2 with TRBJ1-3, with D tentatively TRBD1 (6 bases). Germline-derived CDR1 and CDR2 are LGHNA and YNFKEQ. V shed 1 base and J shed 7 bases, with 8 bases lying between them. The CDR3 contains 13 residues. The CDR3 DNA is TGTGCCAGCAGCCAAGTCAGGGGCAACACCATATATTTT. Translation gives CASSQVRGNTIYF.

The chain carries TRBV2 and TRBJ1-5; TRBD1 might be the D (5 bases). Germline lookup yields CDR1 SNHLY and CDR2 FYNNEI. CDR3 length equals 14 residues. The V end lost 1 base, the J end lost 4 bases, and 8 bases lay between the germline ends. The CDR3 spells CASSEETENQPQHF. DNA of the CDR3: TGTGCCAGCAGTGAAGAGACAGAGAATCAGCCCCAGCATTTT. Drawing the rest from reference TRBV2 and TRBJ1-5, the complete variable domain is EPEVTQTPSHQVTQMGQEVILRCVPISNHLYFYWYRQILGQKVEFLVSFYNNEISEKSEIFDDQFSVERPDGSNFTLKIRSTKLEDSAMYFCASSEETENQPQHFGDGTRLSIL.

V gene TRBV9 combines with J gene TRBJ1-3; D possibly corresponds to TRBD1 (6 bases). The CDR3 spans 15 residues. V dropped 1 base and J dropped 0 bases, with 8 bases sitting between them. The germline CDR1 and CDR2 sequences are SGDLS and YYNGEE. The CDR3 protein is CASSVPDSSGNTIYF. As DNA, the CDR3 is TGTGCCAGCAGCGTACCGGACAGCTCTGGAAACACCATATATTTT.

V usage is TRBV11-2 and J usage is TRBJ2-7; 15 bases fit TRBD2. CDR3 length equals 19 residues. Germline V gives CDR1 SGHAT, CDR2 FQNNGV. The trim removed 0 bases at V and 2 bases at J, leaving 8 bases unmatched. The CDR3 here is CASSLDSVGLAGGAYEQYF. In DNA, the CDR3 is TGTGCCAGCAGCTTAGACTCCGTGGGACTAGCGGGGGGAGCCTACGAGCAGTACTTC.

J is TRBJ2-7 and V is TRBV3-1 (or the pseudogene TRBV3-2); maybe TRBD1 (5 bases). Trimming shortened V by 4 bases and J by 7 bases, and 11 bases separated the two germline ends. The CDR3 is made up of 12 amino acids. Germline V gives CDR1 LGHDT, CDR2 YNNKEL (reference sequence). CDR3 in DNA: TGTGCCAGCAGCCCGAACAGGCGTGAGCAGTACTTC. This encodes CASSPNRREQYF.

This clone has only one observation. The genes are TRBV10-2 and TRBJ2-7; 8 positions agree with TRBD2. Germline trimming cut 3 bases from V and 2 bases from J; bases unmatched to any gene: 6. This CDR3 is 15 amino acids long. Germline CDR1 is WSHSY and CDR2 is SAAADI. In nucleotides, the CDR3 is TGCGCCAGCAGTGACGGTAGCGGGGCCCCCTACGAGCAGTACTTC. Protein: CASSDGSGAPYEQYF.

The rearrangement uses TRBV11-2 and TRBJ2-5; 7 nucleotides line up with TRBD2. This CDR3 spans 15 amino acids. Germline assignment: CDR1 SGHAT and CDR2 FQNNGV. With V trimmed by 5 bases and J by 4 bases, 10 bases remained unmatched. CDR3 nucleotides: TGTGCCAGCAGCCCCTGGGGAGGGGCCACAGAGACCCAGTACTTC. Its protein is CASSPWGGATETQYF.

This clone has a single count. The CDR3 spells CASAGGALNTEAFF. The CDR3 region has the DNA TGTGCTAGTGCGGGGGGCGCTTTGAACACTGAAGCTTTCTTT. This chain links TRBV12-5 with TRBJ1-1; possible D gene TRBD1, 6 bases. This CDR3 contains 14 residues. Germline V gene sequence: CDR1 LGHNT, CDR2 FRNRAP. With 7 bases removed from V and 0 bases from J, the gap between germline ends came to 12 bases.

In nucleotides, the CDR3 is TGTGCCATCAAGCGGGGGACGAGTGAAGAAACGCAGTATTTT. Amino acid sequence: CAIKRGTSEETQYF. The rearrangement joins TRBV10-3 to TRBJ2-3, with 8 bases lining up with TRBD2. The CDR3 has 14 amino acids. Germline trimming cut 7 bases from V and 9 bases from J; bases unmatched to any gene: 12. Germline V gene data show CDR1 as ENHRY and CDR2 as SYGVKD.